These 17 T cell receptor beta chains share one sample of origin, sequenced in a study of cytomegalovirus exposure and HLA in healthy donors. The PCR contained 60 Vbeta and 13 Jbeta primers. Only in-frame clones appear in the TCRdb table, and some are missing; sequencing was by immunoSEQ multiplex PCR. This sample has approximately 200,000 clones, with roughly four fifths found just once. The material sequenced was PBMCs. These receptors were taken from a man aged 25-40 years in good health and CMV-seronegative.

V is TRBV29-1 and J is TRBJ2-7; possible D gene TRBD1, 5 bases. Trimming left V 6 bases short and J 5 bases short, with 11 bases between. This CDR3 comprises 11 residues. Germline V gene data show CDR1 as SQVTM and CDR2 as ANQGSEA. DNA of the CDR3: TGCAGCGTGTCAGGGTCCCACGAGCAGTACTTC. This sequence encodes CSVSGSHEQYF.

Points on this clone: The sample has other DNA sequences that encode this CDR3 too. V and J are TRBV4-1 and TRBJ2-1, with TRBD2 matching over 8 bases. CDR1 and CDR2 (germline): MGHRA, YSYEKL. The CDR3 sequence is 15 residues long. V was pared by 4 bases and J by 2 bases, with 4 bases of the junction left unmatched. CDR3 in DNA: TGCGCCAGCAGCCCGCTGGGACTAGCCTACAATGAGCAGTTCTTC. Translated, it gives CASSPLGLAYNEQFF.

CDR3 bases: TGTGCCAGCAGCTTAGTTATTACGGGATTGGGTACAGATACGCAGTATTTT. It translates to CASSLVITGLGTDTQYF. This chain links TRBV11-2 with TRBJ2-3; D might be TRBD2 (5 bases). The germline V gene encodes CDR1 SGHAT and CDR2 FQNNGV. This CDR3 is built from 17 residues. Trimming left V 1 base short and J 3 bases short, with 17 bases between.

The chain combines TRBV4-2 with TRBJ2-7, with 7 bases that match TRBD2. This CDR3 spans 17 amino acids. With 4 bases clipped from V and 3 bases from J, the junction kept 15 bases outside the gene matches. From germline, CDR1 is LGHNA and CDR2 YNFKEQ. The CDR3 loop is CASSPGAGLAEIYEQYF. The CDR3 DNA sequence: TGTGCCAGCAGCCCAGGAGCGGGGCTAGCGGAAATCTACGAGCAGTACTTC.

CDR3 coding DNA: TGTGCCAGCAGTTCTAGCGAACCCTACGAGCAGTACTTC. This translates into CASSSSEPYEQYF. The J gene is TRBJ2-7, the V gene TRBV28, with D maybe TRBD2 (6 bases). The CDR3 loop spans 13 amino acids. Germline assignment: CDR1 MDHEN and CDR2 SYDVKM. V was shortened by 4 bases and J by 2 bases, with 9 bases between the two germline ends. Drawing the rest from reference TRBV28 and TRBJ2-7, the complete variable domain is DVKVTQSSRYLVKRTGEKVFLECVQDMDHENMFWYRQDPGLGLRLIYFSYDVKMKEKGDIPEGYSVSREKKERFSLILESASTNQTSMYLCASSSSEPYEQYFGPGTRLTVT.

This chain connects TRBV28 to TRBJ2-7; perhaps TRBD2 as D (6 bases). Germline-derived CDR1 and CDR2 are MDHEN and SYDVKM. Trimming cost V 3 bases and J 0 bases, with 9 bases left between them. There are 14 residues in the CDR3. This CDR3 reads CASSLEGFSYEQYF. CDR3 nucleotide sequence: TGTGCCAGCAGTTTGGAGGGGTTCTCCTACGAGCAGTACTTC.

This chain uses TRBV15 with TRBJ2-7; 10 bases match TRBD2. The trim removed 5 bases at V and 0 bases at J, leaving 22 bases unmatched. Looked up from germline, CDR1 is LNHNV and CDR2 is YYDKDF (reference sequence). The CDR3 covers 21 residues. Here the CDR3 reads CATSQGMRSSGRYLSSYEQYF. The CDR3 coding sequence is TGTGCCACCAGCCAGGGTATGAGGAGTAGCGGGAGGTACTTGAGCTCCTACGAGCAGTACTTC. The entire variable domain, with the rest obtained from reference TRBV15 and TRBJ2-7, is as follows: DAMVIQNPRYQVTQFGKPVTLSCSQTLNHNVMYWYQQKSSQAPKLLFHYYDKDFNNEADTPDNFQSRRPNTSFCFLDIRSPGLGDTAMYLCATSQGMRSSGRYLSSYEQYFGPGTRLTVT.

The chain joins TRBV5-1 to TRBJ2-7, with TRBD2 matching 10 bases. V gave up 3 bases and J gave up 2 bases; unmatched junction bases: 8. Germline values: CDR1 SGHRS, CDR2 YFSETQ. CDR3 length equals 16 residues. CDR3 DNA sequence: TGCGCCAGCAGCTGGACCCTAGCGGGAGCCCCCTACGAGCAGTACTTC. Amino acid sequence: CASSWTLAGAPYEQYF. The full variable domain, with the rest looked up from reference TRBV5-1 and TRBJ2-7, is KAGVTQTPRYLIKTRGQQVTLSCSPISGHRSVSWYQQTPGQGLQFLFEYFSETQRNKGNFPGRFSGRQFSNSRSEMNVSTLELGDSALYLCASSWTLAGAPYEQYFGPGTRLTVT.

The table lists this clone with a few counts. This chain connects TRBV6-1 to TRBJ1-4; the match to TRBD1 covers 7 bases. Per germline, CDR1 MNHNS and CDR2 SASEGT. CDR3 length: 14 residues. V shed 4 bases and J 7 bases; nucleotides not matched to a gene: 6. CDR3 DNA: TGTGCCAGCAGTGGTGCAGGGGGGTTTGAAAAACTGTTTTTT. This sequence encodes CASSGAGGFEKLFF.

This sequence joins TRBV5-1 and TRBJ2-6; 9 bases are shared with TRBD1. The CDR3 is made up of 17 amino acids. CDR1 and CDR2 (germline): SGHRS, YFSETQ. Unmatched junction bases numbered 8, after V lost 3 bases and J lost 4 bases. In nucleotides, the CDR3 is TGCGCCAGCAGCTCTGGACAGGGGTTGTTAGGGGCCAACGTCCTGACTTTC. It is translated as CASSSGQGLLGANVLTF.

The V and J genes are TRBV7-9 and TRBJ1-2; no reliable D call. The CDR3 has 15 residues. Trimming cost V 5 bases and J 4 bases, with 17 bases left between them. From germline, CDR1 is SEHNR and CDR2 FQNEAQ (reference sequence). The CDR3 spells CASSPVGRGVYGYTF. CDR3 DNA sequence: TGTGCCAGCAGCCCCGTTGGCAGAGGCGTCTATGGCTACACCTTC.

The V call is TRBV7-3, the J call TRBJ2-3, with D perhaps TRBD1 (5 bases). V shed 2 bases and J shed 6 bases, with 12 bases lying between them. CDR1 and CDR2 (germline): SGHTA, FQGTGA. CDR3 length equals 14 residues. The CDR3 here is CASSLWQGSDTQYF. Written as DNA, the CDR3 is TGTGCCAGCAGCTTATGGCAGGGTTCGGATACGCAGTATTTT.

The rearrangement uses TRBV5-1 and TRBJ2-2, with D tentatively TRBD2 (5 bases). The CDR3 totals 16 residues. V shed 0 bases and J shed 4 bases, with 13 bases lying between them. Germline V CDR1 and CDR2: SGHRS, YFSETQ. The CDR3, as DNA: TGCGCCAGCAGCTTGGTGTGGGAGCTGTTCACCGGGGAGCTGTTTTTT. Its protein product is CASSLVWELFTGELFF.

The rearrangement links TRBV4-2 to TRBJ2-1; 10 bases are shared with TRBD2. The CDR3 is made up of 18 amino acids. Trimming took 8 bases from V and 4 from J; bases not matched to a gene: 17. Germline V lookup: CDR1 LGHNA, CDR2 YNFKEQ. The CDR3 nucleotides are TGTGCCAGCGCGAGATCGGGGCTAGCGGGAGAGGGATACAATGAGCAGTTCTTC. Translation gives CASARSGLAGEGYNEQFF.

The rearrangement uses TRBV11-3 and TRBJ2-1; no reliable D call. The germline V gene has CDR1 SGHNT and CDR2 YENEEA. Trimming took 4 bases from V and 15 from J, leaving 7 bases between them. The CDR3 extends over 9 amino acids. In nucleotides, the CDR3 is TGTGCCAGCAGCTCCCTAAGGTTCTTC. Translated, it gives CASSSLRFF.

This clone was observed once. The CDR3 coding sequence is TGCAGCGTTAGATCAGGGAATTCATTATATGAGCAGTTCTTC. Translating gives CSVRSGNSLYEQFF. V and J are TRBV29-1 and TRBJ2-1; D perhaps matches TRBD1 (5 bases). Germline assignment: CDR1 SQVTM and CDR2 ANQGSEA. The CDR3 contains 14 residues. Trimming stripped 5 bases from V and 8 bases from J, with 19 bases between.

The chain carries TRBV19 and TRBJ1-3; D not certain. CDR1 LNHDA and CDR2 SQIVND come from the germline V gene (reference sequence). The CDR3 consists of 16 residues. V was cut by 3 bases and J by 3 bases, with 15 bases left in between. The CDR3 here is CASSILDFARGNTIYF. The CDR3 DNA reads as TGTGCCAGTAGTATCCTGGACTTTGCTCGTGGAAACACCATATATTTT.